These 30 T cell receptor beta chains were sequenced from one sample in a study of blood T cell repertoires in COVID-19. Generated by immunoSEQ multiplex PCR, the TCRdb table keeps only in-frame clones and is missing some. The data show a few hundred thousand clones, with about 90% seen just once and approximately 4.3% held by the top ten. Sequencing input: PBMCs or T cells enriched from blood (not recorded which). These receptors were obtained from a woman aged 18-29 years with acute COVID-19.

The V call is TRBV2, the J call TRBJ2-3; 7 nucleotides line up with TRBD1. CDR3 length: 14 residues. Germline loops: CDR1 SNHLY, CDR2 FYNNEI. Trimming at V came to 8 bases and at J to 2 bases, leaving 7 bases not matched to a gene. The CDR3 DNA reads TGTGCCAGCGGGCCGGGACAGCTCACAGATACGCAGTATTTT. Translated: CASGPGQLTDTQYF.

The sample holds one count of this clone. The chain employs TRBV2 and TRBJ2-1, with TRBD2 as a possible D gene (5 bases). CDR3 length: 16 residues. Trimming left V 1 base short and J 2 bases short, with 12 bases between. The germline gives CDR1 SNHLY, CDR2 FYNNEI. The CDR3 protein is CASSEERGLPYNEQFF. For the CDR3, the DNA is TGTGCCAGCAGTGAAGAACGGGGATTGCCCTACAATGAGCAGTTCTTC.

There are a few counts of this clone. The chain carries TRBV7-9 and TRBJ2-2; 7 bases match TRBD1. CDR3 size: 14 residues. Germline values: CDR1 SEHNR, CDR2 FQNEAQ (reference sequence). Trimming removed 2 bases from V and 11 bases from J; junction bases left unmatched: 8. CDR3 nucleotides: TGTGCCAGCAGCTTACGCTGGGACAGAAGAGAGCTGTTTTTT. Its translation: CASSLRWDRRELFF.

J is TRBJ2-3 and V is TRBV5-8; TRBD2 agrees at 8 bases. Germline CDR1 SGHTS, CDR2 YDEGEE. The CDR3 is 16 residues long. V shed 4 bases and J 1 base; nucleotides not matched to a gene: 8. The CDR3 spells CASSQTYGRGTDTQYF. CDR3 coding DNA: TGTGCCAGCAGCCAAACGTACGGGAGGGGCACAGATACGCAGTATTTT.

This sequence joins TRBV29-1 and TRBJ2-2, with a possible D match to TRBD1 (6 bases). The V gene's germline CDR1 is SQVTM and CDR2 ANQGSEA. There are 14 residues in the CDR3. Between the trimmed V and J ends, which lost 3 bases and 5 bases, there was a span of 13 bases. CDR3 bases: TGCAGCGTTGACGGGTTACAGGGAACCGGGGAGCTGTTTTTT. Translating gives CSVDGLQGTGELFF.

This rearrangement joins TRBV7-9 to TRBJ2-3; TRBD2 agrees at 10 bases. CDR3 length equals 15 residues. V was clipped by 5 bases and J by 2 bases; unmatched bases: 4. Germline CDR1 and CDR2: SEHNR and FQNEAQ (reference sequence). The CDR3 DNA sequence: TGTGCCAGCAGCGGCACTAGCGGGAACACAGATACGCAGTATTTT. Protein product: CASSGTSGNTDTQYF.

J is TRBJ2-3 and V is TRBV5-1, with 8 nucleotides matching TRBD1. The CDR3 loop spans 14 amino acids. V shed 4 bases, J shed 3 bases, and the junction held 4 bases outside the gene matches. CDR1 and CDR2 (germline): SGHRS, YFSETQ. The CDR3 region has the DNA TGCGCCAGCAGCATAACAGGGGGGACAGATACGCAGTATTTT. The encoded protein is CASSITGGTDTQYF.

This chain connects TRBV28 to TRBJ1-6; D is unclear. The CDR3 is 15 residues long. Per germline, CDR1 MDHEN and CDR2 SYDVKM. V was trimmed by 5 bases and J by 3 bases, leaving 11 bases between them. The CDR3 DNA follows: TGTGCCAGCAGTCCTCGGGAAAACTATAATTCACCCCTCCACTTT. It yields the protein CASSPRENYNSPLHF. The whole variable domain, filled in from reference TRBV28 and TRBJ1-6, reads DVKVTQSSRYLVKRTGEKVFLECVQDMDHENMFWYRQDPGLGLRLIYFSYDVKMKEKGDIPEGYSVSREKKERFSLILESASTNQTSMYLCASSPRENYNSPLHFGNGTRLTVT.

The gene calls are TRBV24-1 and TRBJ1-5; TRBD1 agrees at 8 bases. After removal of 4 bases from V and 5 bases from J, the junction contained 12 bases not matched to a gene. Looked up from germline, CDR1 is KGHDR and CDR2 is SFDVKD. CDR3 length: 17 amino acids. The CDR3, as DNA: TGTGCCACCAGTGACCGACCCCAGGGGGCACGGGATCAGCCCCAGCATTTT. Translated: CATSDRPQGARDQPQHF.

The chain couples TRBV6-5 to TRBJ1-1, with 9 bases identical to TRBD1. The germline V gene encodes CDR1 MNHEY and CDR2 SVGAGI. The junction had 18 bases not matched to a gene; V was cut back by 11 bases and J by 8 bases. The CDR3 runs to 15 residues. CDR3 nucleotide sequence: TGTGCCGTACAGCGAGTGGACAGGGGAGTTACAGAAGCTTTCTTT. This encodes CAVQRVDRGVTEAFF.

Only a few counts were recorded for this clone. The chain combines TRBV25-1 with TRBJ2-7, with 13 bases aligning to TRBD2. CDR1 and CDR2 from the germline V gene are MGHDK and SYGVNS. With 7 bases clipped from V and 4 bases from J, the junction kept 7 bases outside the gene matches. The length of the CDR3 is 15 residues. The CDR3 spells CASTFGLAGEYEQYF. The CDR3 nucleotides read TGTGCCAGCACCTTCGGACTAGCGGGAGAGTACGAGCAGTACTTC.

J is TRBJ2-5 and V is TRBV12-3 or TRBV12-4, with 7 bases matching TRBD2. The CDR3 spans 13 residues. V lost 6 bases to trimming and J lost 7 bases; unmatched junction nucleotides: 8. The CDR3 loop is CASSTGTKGTQYF. CDR3 DNA sequence: TGTGCCAGCAGCACCGGGACTAAGGGGACCCAGTACTTC.

For this clone: Additional DNA sequences in this sample encode the identical CDR3. This chain links TRBV19 with TRBJ1-2, with D hard to call. V was clipped by 0 bases and J by 2 bases, with 4 bases between them. The CDR3 consists of 13 residues. CDR1 is LNHDA and CDR2 is SQIVND in the germline V gene (reference sequence). The CDR3 loop is CASSIDRNYGYTF. As DNA, the CDR3 is TGTGCCAGTAGTATAGACAGAAACTATGGCTACACCTTC.

The CDR3 DNA follows: TGTGCCAGCAGCGCACCCTGGGCTAGCGGGAGGGAGGATGAGCAGTTCTTC. Its protein is CASSAPWASGREDEQFF. This chain connects TRBV9 to TRBJ2-1, with TRBD2 identical over 12 bases. After removal of 3 bases from V and 8 bases from J, the junction contained 12 bases not matched to a gene. The V gene's germline CDR1 is SGDLS and CDR2 YYNGEE. CDR3 size: 17 residues.

This chain joins TRBV6-5 and TRBJ2-5; TRBD2 is a possible D gene (5 bases). CDR1 is MNHEY and CDR2 is SVGAGI in the germline V gene. V dropped 7 bases and J dropped 7 bases, with 10 bases sitting between them. The CDR3 extends over 11 amino acids. CDR3 loop: CASIASRTQYF. The CDR3 DNA reads as TGTGCCAGCATAGCGTCACGGACCCAGTACTTC.

The chain combines TRBV3-1 (or the pseudogene TRBV3-2) with TRBJ2-2, with unresolved D. Germline V gives CDR1 LGHDT, CDR2 YNNKEL (reference sequence). With 2 bases removed from V and 1 base from J, the gap between germline ends came to 5 bases. The CDR3 runs to 14 residues. The CDR3 sequence: CASSQFRNTGELFF. DNA of the CDR3: TGTGCCAGCAGCCAATTCAGGAACACCGGGGAGCTGTTTTTT.

The rearrangement uses TRBV30 and TRBJ2-5; 11 bases fit TRBD2. After removal of 4 bases from V and 4 bases from J, the junction contained 14 bases not matched to a gene. The CDR3 is made up of 17 amino acids. Germline V CDR1 and CDR2: GTSNPN, SVGIG (reference sequence). This CDR3 reads CAWTRRILAGVGETQYF. CDR3 coding DNA: TGTGCCTGGACCCGCCGAATACTAGCGGGAGTGGGAGAGACCCAGTACTTC.

This clone was observed a few times. CDR3 coding DNA: TGTGCCAGTAATAACCCCGGGAGGGTCACCGGGGAGCTGTTTTTT. Residues: CASNNPGRVTGELFF. The rearrangement joins TRBV3-1 (or the pseudogene TRBV3-2) to TRBJ2-2, with 8 positions matching TRBD2. The V gene end was trimmed by 9 bases and the J gene end by 4 bases; junction bases not matched to a gene: 10. CDR1 and CDR2 from the germline V gene are LGHDT and YNNKEL (reference sequence). The CDR3 totals 15 residues.

CDR3 sequence: CASTPTGLNEKLFF. The CDR3 DNA reads as TGTGCCAGCACCCCGACAGGGCTTAATGAAAAACTGTTTTTT. V and J are TRBV28 and TRBJ1-4; 7 bases agree with TRBD1. The V gene's germline CDR1 is MDHEN and CDR2 SYDVKM. V lost 7 bases, J lost 4 bases, and 6 bases stayed unmatched. The CDR3 runs 14 residues.

The rearrangement uses TRBV9 and TRBJ1-1; D not certain. There are 14 residues in the CDR3. Germline V CDR1 and CDR2: SGDLS, YYNGEE. Trimming left V 0 bases short and J 3 bases short, with 9 bases between. CDR3 protein: CASSVGSSDTEAFF. The DNA of the CDR3 is TGTGCCAGCAGCGTAGGGAGTTCTGACACTGAAGCTTTCTTT.

This chain uses TRBV7-6 with TRBJ1-2; D is unresolved. In germline, CDR1 is SGHVS, CDR2 FNYEAQ. The CDR3 extends over 13 amino acids. V shed 3 bases and J shed 4 bases, with 9 bases lying between them. For the CDR3, the DNA is TGTGCCAGCAGCTTCGCGGGGTTCTATGGCTACACCTTC. Protein sequence: CASSFAGFYGYTF.

The rearrangement joins TRBV5-6 to TRBJ1-5, with unresolved D. Per the germline V gene, CDR1 is SGHDT and CDR2 is YYEEEE. Trimming shortened V by 0 bases and J by 4 bases, and 5 bases separated the two germline ends. The CDR3 runs to 13 residues. The CDR3 nucleotides are TGTGCCAGCAGCTTGGCCGTAAATCAGCCCCAGCATTTT. Translation: CASSLAVNQPQHF.

This clone was seen many times. The J gene is TRBJ2-7, the V gene TRBV6-6; the match to TRBD2 covers 10 bases. V lost 5 bases to trimming and J lost 2 bases; unmatched junction nucleotides: 15. The CDR3 covers 18 residues. CDR1 and CDR2 from the germline V gene are MNHNY and SVGAGI (reference sequence). This chain's CDR3 is CASSPFEPGLADTYEQYF. The DNA for the CDR3 is TGTGCCAGCAGTCCCTTTGAACCCGGACTAGCGGATACCTACGAGCAGTACTTC.

This clone is a singleton in its sample. V usage is TRBV28 and J usage is TRBJ2-1; 12 bases are shared with TRBD2. The CDR3 totals 17 residues. Trimming removed 4 bases from V and 4 bases from J; junction bases left unmatched: 8. Germline V gene data show CDR1 as MDHEN and CDR2 as SYDVKM. Here the CDR3 reads CASSSRTSGNFYNEQFF. Here the CDR3 DNA reads TGTGCCAGCAGTTCGCGGACTAGCGGGAACTTTTACAATGAGCAGTTCTTC.

The genes are TRBV7-9 and TRBJ1-1; D perhaps matches TRBD1 (6 bases). The CDR3 spans 14 residues. The ends were cut back, 1 base at V and 6 bases at J, with 12 bases in the middle. The V gene's germline CDR1 is SEHNR and CDR2 FQNEAQ (reference sequence). CDR3 protein: CASSLEGVEAEAFF. The CDR3 DNA sequence: TGTGCCAGCAGCTTAGAGGGGGTCGAGGCTGAAGCTTTCTTT.

The rearrangement links TRBV7-9 to TRBJ2-5; D not resolved. Germline V gene lookup returns CDR1 SEHNR and CDR2 FQNEAQ (reference sequence). Between the trimmed V and J ends, which lost 1 base and 5 bases, there was a span of 8 bases. CDR3 length: 13 residues. The CDR3 spells CASSLEARETQYF. The CDR3 nucleotides read TGTGCCAGCAGCTTAGAAGCGAGGGAGACCCAGTACTTC.

The chain employs TRBV19 and TRBJ1-5, with 11 bases identical to TRBD1. In germline, CDR1 is LNHDA, CDR2 SQIVND (reference sequence). This CDR3 is built from 16 residues. With 3 bases clipped from V and 4 bases from J, the junction kept 5 bases outside the gene matches. The DNA for the CDR3 is TGTGCCAGTAGTATCCTCGGGACAGGGGGAAATCAGCCCCAGCATTTT. This gives the protein CASSILGTGGNQPQHF. Supplemented by reference TRBV19 and TRBJ1-5, the full variable domain reads DGGITQSPKYLFRKEGQNVTLSCEQNLNHDAMYWYRQDPGQGLRLIYYSQIVNDFQKGDIAEGYSVSREKKESFPLTVTSAQKNPTAFYLCASSILGTGGNQPQHFGDGTRLSIL.

The count of this clone is one. The gene calls are TRBV11-2 and TRBJ1-3; D not resolved. Germline V gives CDR1 SGHAT, CDR2 FQNNGV. Deletions cut 0 bases from V and 0 bases from J, with 9 bases between. The CDR3 has 16 residues. The CDR3 coding sequence is TGTGCCAGCAGCTTAGATCGGCGGTACTCTGGAAACACCATATATTTT. Translation gives CASSLDRRYSGNTIYF. The whole variable domain, remainder taken from reference TRBV11-2 and TRBJ1-3, is EAGVAQSPRYKIIEKRQSVAFWCNPISGHATLYWYQQILGQGPKLLIQFQNNGVVDDSQLPKDRFSAERLKGVDSTLKIQPAKLEDSAVYLCASSLDRRYSGNTIYFGEGSWLTVV.

The CDR3 DNA reads TGTGCCAGCAGCTTATCGCCGGACAGCCACTATGGCTACACCTTC. This translates into CASSLSPDSHYGYTF. The chain uses TRBV11-1 and TRBJ1-2; possibly TRBD1 for D (6 bases). Germline V gives CDR1 SGHAT, CDR2 FQDESV (reference sequence). The CDR3 spans 15 residues. Trimming took 2 bases from V and 3 from J, leaving 13 bases between them.

V gene TRBV9 combines with J gene TRBJ1-2; D not certain. V was shortened by 3 bases and J by 4 bases, with 19 bases between the two germline ends. This CDR3 has 16 residues. Per germline, CDR1 SGDLS and CDR2 YYNGEE. The CDR3 region is CASSGLPGATSYGYTF. In nucleotides, the CDR3 is TGTGCCAGCAGCGGGCTTCCGGGAGCCACATCCTATGGCTACACCTTC.